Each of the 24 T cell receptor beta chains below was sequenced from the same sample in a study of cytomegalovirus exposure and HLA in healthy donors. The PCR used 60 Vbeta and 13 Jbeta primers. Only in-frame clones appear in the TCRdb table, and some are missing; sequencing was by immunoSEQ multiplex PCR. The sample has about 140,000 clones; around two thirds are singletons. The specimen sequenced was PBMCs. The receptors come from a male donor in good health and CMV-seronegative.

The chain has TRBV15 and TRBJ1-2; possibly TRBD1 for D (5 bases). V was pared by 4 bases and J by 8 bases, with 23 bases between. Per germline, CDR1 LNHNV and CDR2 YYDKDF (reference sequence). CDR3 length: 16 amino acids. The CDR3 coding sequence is TGTGCCACCAGCACCAACGGGGGGAAGGGGTTAGAAGGCTACACCTTC. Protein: CATSTNGGKGLEGYTF.

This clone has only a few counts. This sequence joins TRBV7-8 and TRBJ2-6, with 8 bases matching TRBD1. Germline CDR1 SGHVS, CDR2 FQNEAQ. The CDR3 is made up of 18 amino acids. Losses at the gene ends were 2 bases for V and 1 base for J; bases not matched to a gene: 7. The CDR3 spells CASSLIGRGRSGANVLTF. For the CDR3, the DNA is TGTGCCAGCAGCTTAATCGGCAGGGGGCGGTCTGGGGCCAACGTCCTGACTTTC.

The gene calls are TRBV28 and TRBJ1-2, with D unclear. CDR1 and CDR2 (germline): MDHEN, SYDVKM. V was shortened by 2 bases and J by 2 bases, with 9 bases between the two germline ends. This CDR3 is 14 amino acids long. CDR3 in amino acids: CASSLEQANYGYTF. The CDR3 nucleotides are TGTGCCAGCAGTTTAGAGCAGGCCAACTATGGCTACACCTTC.

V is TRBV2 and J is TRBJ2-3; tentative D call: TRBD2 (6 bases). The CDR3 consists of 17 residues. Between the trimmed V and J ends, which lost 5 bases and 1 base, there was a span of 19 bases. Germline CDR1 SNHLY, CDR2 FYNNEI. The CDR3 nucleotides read TGTGCCAGCAGTCCCACCGCCCCGGGCGGGGGCACAGATACGCAGTATTTT. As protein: CASSPTAPGGGTDTQYF. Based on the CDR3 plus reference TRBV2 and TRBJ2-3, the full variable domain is EPEVTQTPSHQVTQMGQEVILRCVPISNHLYFYWYRQILGQKVEFLVSFYNNEISEKSEIFDDQFSVERPDGSNFTLKIRSTKLEDSAMYFCASSPTAPGGGTDTQYFGPGTRLTVL.

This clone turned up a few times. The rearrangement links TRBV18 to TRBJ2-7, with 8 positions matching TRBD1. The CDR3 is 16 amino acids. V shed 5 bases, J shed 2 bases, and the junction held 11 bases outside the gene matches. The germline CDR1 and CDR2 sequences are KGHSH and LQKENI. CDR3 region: CASSALPGQEPYEQYF. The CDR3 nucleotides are TGTGCCAGCTCAGCCCTCCCGGGACAGGAACCCTACGAGCAGTACTTC.

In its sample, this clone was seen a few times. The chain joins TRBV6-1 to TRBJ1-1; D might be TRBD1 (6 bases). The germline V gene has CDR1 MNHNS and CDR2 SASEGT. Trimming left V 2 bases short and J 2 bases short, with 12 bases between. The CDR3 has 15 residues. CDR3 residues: CASSESPGANTEAFF. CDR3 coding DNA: TGTGCCAGCAGTGAATCGCCAGGGGCAAACACTGAAGCTTTCTTT.

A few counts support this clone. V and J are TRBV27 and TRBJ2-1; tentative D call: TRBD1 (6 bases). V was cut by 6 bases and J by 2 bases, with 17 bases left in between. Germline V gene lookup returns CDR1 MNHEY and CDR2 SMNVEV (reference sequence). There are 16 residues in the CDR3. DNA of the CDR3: TGTGCCAGCAGGTCCAGGGGTCATGGGACCTACAATGAGCAGTTCTTC. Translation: CASRSRGHGTYNEQFF.

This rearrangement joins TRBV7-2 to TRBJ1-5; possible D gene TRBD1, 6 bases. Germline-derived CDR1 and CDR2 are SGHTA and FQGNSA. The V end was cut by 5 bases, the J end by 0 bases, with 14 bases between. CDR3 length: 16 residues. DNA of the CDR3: TGTGCCAGCAGCCTCTCAGGGGCATATAGCAATCAGCCCCAGCATTTT. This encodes CASSLSGAYSNQPQHF.

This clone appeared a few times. In DNA, the CDR3 is TGTGCCAGTAGTATGCGGGGCGGGGCTGGACAGGGGGTCCCAGATACGCAGTATTTT. Translation gives CASSMRGGAGQGVPDTQYF. The J gene is TRBJ2-3, the V gene TRBV19, with 10 bases that match TRBD1. Trimming cost V 3 bases and J 4 bases; bases outside gene matches: 16. CDR3 length: 19 amino acids. Germline assignment: CDR1 LNHDA and CDR2 SQIVND (reference sequence).

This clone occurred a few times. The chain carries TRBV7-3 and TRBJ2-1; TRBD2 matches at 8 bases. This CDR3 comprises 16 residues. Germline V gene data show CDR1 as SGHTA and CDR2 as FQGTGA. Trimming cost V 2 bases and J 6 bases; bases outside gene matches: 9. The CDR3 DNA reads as TGTGCCAGCAGCTTATGGGGAGCGGGGGTGTTCAATGAGCAGTTCTTC. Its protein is CASSLWGAGVFNEQFF.

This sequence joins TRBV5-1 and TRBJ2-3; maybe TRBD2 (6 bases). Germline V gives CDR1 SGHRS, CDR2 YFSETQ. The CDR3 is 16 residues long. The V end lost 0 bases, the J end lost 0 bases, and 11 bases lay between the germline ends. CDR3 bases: TGCGCCAGCAGCTTGGCCCGGCGGGGTAGCACAGATACGCAGTATTTT. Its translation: CASSLARRGSTDTQYF.

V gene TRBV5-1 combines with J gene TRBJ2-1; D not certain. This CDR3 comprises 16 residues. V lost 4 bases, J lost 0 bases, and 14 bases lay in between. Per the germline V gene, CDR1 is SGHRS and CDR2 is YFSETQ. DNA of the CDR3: TGCGCCAGCAGCCCAGACTCGCTTAGCTCCTACAATGAGCAGTTCTTC. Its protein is CASSPDSLSSYNEQFF.

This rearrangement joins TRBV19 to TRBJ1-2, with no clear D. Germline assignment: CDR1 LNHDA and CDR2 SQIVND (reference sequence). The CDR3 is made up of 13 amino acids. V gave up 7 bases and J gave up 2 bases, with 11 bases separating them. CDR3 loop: CASTAGVNYGYTF. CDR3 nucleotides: TGTGCCAGTACCGCCGGGGTAAACTATGGCTACACCTTC.

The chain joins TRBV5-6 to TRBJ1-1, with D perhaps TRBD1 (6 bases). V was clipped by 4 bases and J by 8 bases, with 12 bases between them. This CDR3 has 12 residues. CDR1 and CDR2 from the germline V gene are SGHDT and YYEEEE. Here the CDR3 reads CASSPGTNEAFF. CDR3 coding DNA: TGTGCCAGCAGCCCCGGGACAAACGAAGCTTTCTTT.

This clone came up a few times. The CDR3 here is CASSFGFRDRQGAYQPQHF. The CDR3 DNA follows: TGTGCCAGCAGCTTCGGTTTTCGGGACAGACAGGGGGCATATCAGCCCCAGCATTTT. J is TRBJ1-5 and V is TRBV5-8, with TRBD1 identical over 10 bases. The V segment lost 2 bases and the J segment 5 bases; nucleotides outside the gene matches: 16. CDR1 and CDR2 from the germline V gene are SGHTS and YDEGEE. This CDR3 is built from 19 residues.

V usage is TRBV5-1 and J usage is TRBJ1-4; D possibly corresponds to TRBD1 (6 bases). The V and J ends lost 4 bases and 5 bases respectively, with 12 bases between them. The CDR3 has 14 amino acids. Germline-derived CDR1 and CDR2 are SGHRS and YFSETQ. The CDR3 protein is CASSHGQINEKLFF. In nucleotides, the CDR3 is TGCGCCAGCAGCCACGGACAGATCAATGAAAAACTGTTTTTT.

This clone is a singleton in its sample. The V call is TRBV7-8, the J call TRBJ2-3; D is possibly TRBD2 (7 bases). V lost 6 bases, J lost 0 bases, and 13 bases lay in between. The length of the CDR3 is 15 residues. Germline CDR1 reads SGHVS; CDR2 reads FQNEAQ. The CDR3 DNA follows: TGTGCCAGCAGTGTCGGGGGGCCTAGCACAGATACGCAGTATTTT. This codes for CASSVGGPSTDTQYF.

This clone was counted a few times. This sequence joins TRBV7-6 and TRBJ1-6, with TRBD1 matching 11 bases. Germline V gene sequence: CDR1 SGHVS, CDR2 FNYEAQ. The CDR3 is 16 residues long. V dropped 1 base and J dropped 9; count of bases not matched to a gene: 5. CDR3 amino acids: CASSLGDRGTGSPLHF. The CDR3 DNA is TGTGCCAGCAGCTTAGGGGACAGGGGGACCGGTTCACCCCTCCACTTT.

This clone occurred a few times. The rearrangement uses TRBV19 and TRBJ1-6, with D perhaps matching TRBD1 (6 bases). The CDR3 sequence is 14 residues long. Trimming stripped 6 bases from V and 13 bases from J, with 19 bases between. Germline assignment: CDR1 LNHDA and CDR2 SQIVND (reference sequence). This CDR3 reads CASRNGGAQAPLHF. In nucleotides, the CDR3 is TGTGCCAGTAGGAATGGGGGGGCCCAGGCCCCCCTCCACTTT.

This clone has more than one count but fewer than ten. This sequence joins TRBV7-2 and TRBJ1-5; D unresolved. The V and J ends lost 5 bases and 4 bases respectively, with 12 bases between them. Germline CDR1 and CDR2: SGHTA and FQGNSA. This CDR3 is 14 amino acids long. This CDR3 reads CASSTLTNNQPQHF. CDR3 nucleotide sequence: TGTGCCAGCAGCACTCTGACAAATAATCAGCCCCAGCATTTT. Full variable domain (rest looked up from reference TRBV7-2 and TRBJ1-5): GAGVSQSPSNKVTEKGKDVELRCDPISGHTALYWYRQSLGQGLEFLIYFQGNSAPDKSGLPSDRFSAERTGGSVSTLTIQRTQQEDSAVYLCASSTLTNNQPQHFGDGTRLSIL.

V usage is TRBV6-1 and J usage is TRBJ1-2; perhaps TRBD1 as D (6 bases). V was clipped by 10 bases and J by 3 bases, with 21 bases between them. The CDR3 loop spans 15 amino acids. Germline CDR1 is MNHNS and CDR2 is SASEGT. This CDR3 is CANHRPRGGDYGYTF. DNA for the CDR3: TGTGCCAACCACAGACCGAGGGGGGGAGACTATGGCTACACCTTC.

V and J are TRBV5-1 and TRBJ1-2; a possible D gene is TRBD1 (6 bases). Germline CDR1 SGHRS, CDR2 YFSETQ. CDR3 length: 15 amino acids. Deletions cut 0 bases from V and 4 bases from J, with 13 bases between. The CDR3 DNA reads TGCGCCAGCAGCTTGGGGGGGCCCGCGGGCTATGGCTACACCTTC. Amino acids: CASSLGGPAGYGYTF.

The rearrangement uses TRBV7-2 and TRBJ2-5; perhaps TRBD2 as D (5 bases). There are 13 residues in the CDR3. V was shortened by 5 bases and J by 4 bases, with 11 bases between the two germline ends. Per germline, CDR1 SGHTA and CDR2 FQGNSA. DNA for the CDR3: TGTGCCAGCAGCGGCGGGCCCCGAGAGACCCAGTACTTC. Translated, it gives CASSGGPRETQYF.

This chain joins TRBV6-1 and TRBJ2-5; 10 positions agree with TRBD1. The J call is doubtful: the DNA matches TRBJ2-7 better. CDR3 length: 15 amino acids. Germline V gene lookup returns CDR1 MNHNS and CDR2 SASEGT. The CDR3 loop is CASSEVRDRGDEQYF. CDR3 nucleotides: TGTGCCAGCAGTGAAGTCCGGGACAGGGGTGACGAGCAGTACTTC.